A single sample is the source of the 16 T cell receptor beta chains below, sequenced in a study of OX40 agonist ivuxolimab in advanced cancers. Only in-frame clones appear in the TCRdb table, and some are missing; sequencing was by immunoSEQ multiplex PCR. The profile shows around 84,000 clones, over 85% of them singletons. This sample comprised CD4+ or CD8+ T cells sorted from blood, obtained in a trial of the OX40 agonist ivuxolimab. The receptors shown here come from an adult with an advanced solid tumor such as melanoma, head and neck, liver or kidney cancer.

This chain links TRBV5-1 with TRBJ1-2; TRBD1 matches 7 bases. The CDR3 consists of 14 residues. V shed 1 base and J 2 bases; nucleotides not matched to a gene: 2. Germline V lookup: CDR1 SGHRS, CDR2 YFSETQ. The CDR3 loop is CASSLTGANYGYTF. CDR3 DNA: TGCGCCAGCAGCTTGACAGGGGCCAACTATGGCTACACCTTC. The whole variable domain, remainder taken from reference TRBV5-1 and TRBJ1-2, is KAGVTQTPRYLIKTRGQQVTLSCSPISGHRSVSWYQQTPGQGLQFLFEYFSETQRNKGNFPGRFSGRQFSNSRSEMNVSTLELGDSALYLCASSLTGANYGYTFGSGTRLTVV.

This clone was counted once. The sample carries other DNA sequences with the same CDR3. The chain couples TRBV19 to TRBJ2-3, with 8 positions matching TRBD2. Germline lookup yields CDR1 LNHDA and CDR2 SQIVND (reference sequence). Trimming removed 2 bases from V and 0 bases from J; junction bases left unmatched: 1. This CDR3 comprises 15 residues. Here the CDR3 reads CASSITSGSTDTQYF. CDR3 bases: TGTGCCAGTAGTATAACTAGCGGTAGCACAGATACGCAGTATTTT.

The rearrangement uses TRBV7-9 and TRBJ2-5; D remains ambiguous. CDR3 length: 14 amino acids. Germline CDR1 is SEHNR and CDR2 is FQNEAQ (reference sequence). The ends were cut back, 1 base at V and 5 bases at J, with 11 bases in the middle. The DNA of the CDR3 is TGTGCCAGCAGCTTAGATGGGTCTACGGAGACCCAGTACTTC. This translates into CASSLDGSTETQYF.

V is TRBV19 and J is TRBJ1-2, with 10 bases that match TRBD1. The germline V gene has CDR1 LNHDA and CDR2 SQIVND (reference sequence). V lost 7 bases to trimming and J lost 6 bases; unmatched junction nucleotides: 11. There are 15 residues in the CDR3. CDR3 protein: CASMWAGTGEDGYTF. The CDR3 DNA is TGTGCCAGTATGTGGGCCGGGACAGGGGAGGATGGCTACACCTTC.

This sequence joins TRBV9 and TRBJ2-2; D is ambiguous. V gave up 0 bases and J gave up 0 bases, with 9 bases separating them. Germline CDR1 reads SGDLS; CDR2 reads YYNGEE. The CDR3 is 16 residues long. The CDR3 DNA reads as TGTGCCAGCAGCGTAGAAACTACATCGAACACCGGGGAGCTGTTTTTT. Encoded protein: CASSVETTSNTGELFF.

This chain uses TRBV30 with TRBJ2-2; D is unresolved. The CDR3 has 12 residues. Germline lookup yields CDR1 GTSNPN and CDR2 SVGIG (reference sequence). V dropped 7 bases and J dropped 0 bases, with 6 bases sitting between them. CDR3 sequence (DNA): TGTGCCTCCAAGACGAACACCGGGGAGCTGTTTTTT. This codes for CASKTNTGELFF.

The genes are TRBV6-5 and TRBJ2-7, with 7 positions matching TRBD2. The germline V gene encodes CDR1 MNHEY and CDR2 SVGAGI. The J segment lost 2 bases and the V segment lost 9 bases, leaving 10 bases of the junction unmatched. This CDR3 contains 14 residues. This chain's CDR3 is CASGSGRPTYEQYF. The CDR3 DNA is TGTGCCAGTGGGTCCGGGAGGCCTACCTACGAGCAGTACTTC.

This CDR3 is CASSFAARFRDNEQFF. CDR3 coding DNA: TGTGCCAGCAGCTTCGCAGCACGCTTTAGGGACAATGAGCAGTTCTTC. The rearrangement uses TRBV7-2 and TRBJ2-1; D call uncertain. Trimming left V 3 bases short and J 5 bases short, with 17 bases between. Germline CDR1 reads SGHTA; CDR2 reads FQGNSA. CDR3 length equals 16 residues.

V gene TRBV9 combines with J gene TRBJ1-4; D is perhaps TRBD1 (5 bases). V shed 4 bases and J shed 5 bases, with 15 bases lying between them. This CDR3 contains 15 residues. CDR1 and CDR2 (germline): SGDLS, YYNGEE. Here the CDR3 reads CASSTTGTANEKLFF. CDR3 nucleotide sequence: TGTGCCAGCAGCACCACCGGGACGGCGAATGAAAAACTGTTTTTT.

This chain uses TRBV4-1 with TRBJ2-1, with unresolved D. V lost 0 bases to trimming and J lost 10 bases, with 13 bases between them. Looked up from germline, CDR1 is MGHRA and CDR2 is YSYEKL. The CDR3 is 14 residues long. Written as DNA, the CDR3 is TGCGCCAGCAGCCAAGATTTAGGCGTTGGAGAGCAGTTCTTC. It specifies CASSQDLGVGEQFF.

For the CDR3, the DNA is TGTGCCAGCAGCTTAGTGGCTTCCGGGGGCGACTATGGCTACACCTTC. Protein product: CASSLVASGGDYGYTF. The chain has TRBV7-9 and TRBJ1-2; maybe TRBD1 (6 bases). V lost 1 base, J lost 3 bases, and 15 bases lay in between. Germline CDR1 reads SEHNR; CDR2 reads FQNEAQ (reference sequence). This CDR3 is built from 16 residues.

J is TRBJ1-3 and V is TRBV6-6; D is ambiguous. The CDR3 length is 16 residues. CDR1 and CDR2 (germline): MNHNY, SVGAGI (reference sequence). Trimming stripped 0 bases from V and 4 bases from J, with 13 bases between. The CDR3 region is CASSYSAEGSGNTIYF. The CDR3 DNA reads as TGTGCCAGCAGTTACTCGGCCGAGGGATCCGGAAACACCATATATTTT.

The chain recombines TRBV5-1 with TRBJ2-5, with 10 bases identical to TRBD1. The ends lost 5 bases at V and 2 bases at J; junction bases unmatched: 6. CDR3 length: 15 amino acids. Germline V gene sequence: CDR1 SGHRS, CDR2 YFSETQ. Here the CDR3 DNA reads TGCGCCAGCAGTAGGGGACAGGGGCCGCAAGAGACCCAGTACTTC. Protein: CASSRGQGPQETQYF. The variable domain in full, with the rest retrieved from reference TRBV5-1 and TRBJ2-5, is KAGVTQTPRYLIKTRGQQVTLSCSPISGHRSVSWYQQTPGQGLQFLFEYFSETQRNKGNFPGRFSGRQFSNSRSEMNVSTLELGDSALYLCASSRGQGPQETQYFGPGTRLLVL.

The CDR3 here is CAWRRTGSYEQYF. In nucleotides, the CDR3 is TGTGCCTGGAGGCGGACGGGGTCCTACGAGCAGTACTTC. This sequence joins TRBV30 and TRBJ2-5; TRBD2 might be the D (5 bases). Gene TRBJ2-7 matches the end of the DNA better, so the J call may be wrong. The CDR3 loop spans 13 amino acids. The V gene's germline CDR1 is GTSNPN and CDR2 SVGIG (reference sequence).

The chain employs TRBV6-6 and TRBJ1-4, with D tentatively TRBD1 (6 bases). The CDR3 sequence is 15 residues long. With 6 bases removed from V and 3 bases from J, the gap between germline ends came to 14 bases. Germline CDR1 is MNHNY and CDR2 is SVGAGI (reference sequence). CDR3 in amino acids: CASREQGGANEKLFF. The CDR3, as DNA: TGTGCCAGCAGGGAACAGGGAGGGGCTAATGAAAAACTGTTTTTT.

This chain links TRBV2 with TRBJ1-3; perhaps TRBD1 as D (6 bases). The CDR3 consists of 14 residues. Germline V gene sequence: CDR1 SNHLY, CDR2 FYNNEI. Trimming shortened V by 6 bases and J by 2 bases, and 11 bases separated the two germline ends. The CDR3: CASSRGSAGNTIYF. The CDR3 DNA reads TGTGCCAGCAGCAGGGGATCGGCTGGAAACACCATATATTTT.